This TCR beta chain was profiled in a study of T cell responses to AZD1222 COVID-19 vaccine. At the level of the study: Whether given at about 4 or about 12 weeks, second doses were pooled.

As regards this clone: Its matching antigen is unknown.

Only in-frame clones appear in the TCRdb table, and some are missing; sequencing was by immunoSEQ multiplex PCR. The data contain 100,000 to 150,000 clones, about 88% of them seen just once; the ten biggest clones take up around 30%. Study-level findings and limits: Regions 160-218 and 743-854 held dominance among vaccine-associated CD4 TCRs, which spanned spike. Only a handful of AZD1222 recipients, more than 5 in all, had baseline seropositivity. Researchers took repertoire samples only after the peak T cell response had come.

From germline, CDR1 is SGHRS and CDR2 YFSETQ. Trimming pared 5 bases from V and 0 bases from J, leaving 17 bases between. This CDR3 contains 16 residues. This receptor was taken from an adult in good health. The genes are TRBV5-1 and TRBJ1-1; no clear D gene. The sequencing here drew on peripheral blood, taken on day 0 of AZD1222 vaccination. CDR3 sequence reads: CASSVQDPIVNTEAFF. CDR3 sequence (DNA): TGCGCCAGCAGTGTCCAGGACCCCATCGTGAACACTGAAGCTTTCTTT. The full variable domain, with the rest looked up from reference TRBV5-1 and TRBJ1-1, is KAGVTQTPRYLIKTRGQQVTLSCSPISGHRSVSWYQQTPGQGLQFLFEYFSETQRNKGNFPGRFSGRQFSNSRSEMNVSTLELGDSALYLCASSVQDPIVNTEAFFGQGTRLTVV.